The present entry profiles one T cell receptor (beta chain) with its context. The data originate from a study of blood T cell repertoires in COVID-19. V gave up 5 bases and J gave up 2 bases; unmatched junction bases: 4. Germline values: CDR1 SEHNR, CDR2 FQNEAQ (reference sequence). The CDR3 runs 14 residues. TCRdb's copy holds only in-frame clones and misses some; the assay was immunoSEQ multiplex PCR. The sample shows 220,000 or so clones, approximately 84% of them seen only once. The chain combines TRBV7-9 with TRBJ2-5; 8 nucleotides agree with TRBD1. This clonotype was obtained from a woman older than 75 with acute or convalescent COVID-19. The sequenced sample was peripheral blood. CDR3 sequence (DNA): TGTGCCAGCAGCCCCTGGACAGGGCAAGAGACCCAGTACTTC. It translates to CASSPWTGQETQYF. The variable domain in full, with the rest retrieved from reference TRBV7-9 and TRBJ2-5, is DTGVSQNPRHKITKRGQNVTFRCDPISEHNRLYWYRQTLGQGPEFLTYFQNEAQLEKSRLLSDRFSAERPKGSFSTLEIQRTEQGDSAMYLCASSPWTGQETQYFGPGTRLLVL.